The clone carrying this T cell receptor beta chain is judged medium-sized. What it recognizes is unknown. Data came from immunoSEQ multiplex PCR; TCRdb stores just in-frame clones and leaves some out. Of about 40,000 clones in the sample, about 91% were seen once. The data belong to a study of PD-1 blockade in classical Hodgkin lymphoma. Following autologous stem cell transplantation, relapse occurred in every patient, and exposure to brentuximab vedotin varied. Study results and caveats: Newly diagnosed patients had baseline TCR diversity that was reportedly lower than that of healthy donors.

This receptor was taken from a human donor with classical Hodgkin lymphoma. The sequencing used peripheral blood mononuclear cells (PBMCs), collected before the second cycle of nivolumab.

In DNA, the CDR3 is TGTGCCATCAGGAACAGGCTCCTGAACACTGAAGCTTTCTTT. Amino acid sequence: CAIRNRLLNTEAFF. The V and J genes are TRBV10-3 and TRBJ1-1; D may be TRBD1 (5 bases). The germline V gene encodes CDR1 ENHRY and CDR2 SYGVKD. Between the trimmed V and J ends, which lost 6 bases and 0 bases, there was a span of 11 bases. This CDR3 region has 14 residues.